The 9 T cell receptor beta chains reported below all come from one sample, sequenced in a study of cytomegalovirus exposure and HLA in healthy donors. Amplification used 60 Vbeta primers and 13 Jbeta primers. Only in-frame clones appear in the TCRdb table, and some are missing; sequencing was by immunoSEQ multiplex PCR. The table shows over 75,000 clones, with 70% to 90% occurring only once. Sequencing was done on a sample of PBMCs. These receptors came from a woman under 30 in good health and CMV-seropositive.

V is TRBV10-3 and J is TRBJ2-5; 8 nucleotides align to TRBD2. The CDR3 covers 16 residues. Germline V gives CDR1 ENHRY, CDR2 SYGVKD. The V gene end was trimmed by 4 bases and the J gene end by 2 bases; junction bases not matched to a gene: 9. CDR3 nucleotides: TGTGCCATCAGTGTTGGAACGGGAGGGCCGCAAGAGACCCAGTACTTC. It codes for CAISVGTGGPQETQYF.

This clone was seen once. The CDR3 sequence: CASSTETSPRSPYEQYF. DNA of the CDR3: TGTGCCAGCAGCACCGAGACTAGCCCCCGTTCTCCTTACGAGCAGTACTTC. The rearrangement uses TRBV5-6 and TRBJ2-7; the match to TRBD2 covers 7 bases. CDR1 is SGHDT and CDR2 is YYEEEE in the germline V gene. The J segment lost 4 bases and the V segment lost 4 bases, leaving 17 bases of the junction unmatched. The CDR3 is made up of 17 amino acids.

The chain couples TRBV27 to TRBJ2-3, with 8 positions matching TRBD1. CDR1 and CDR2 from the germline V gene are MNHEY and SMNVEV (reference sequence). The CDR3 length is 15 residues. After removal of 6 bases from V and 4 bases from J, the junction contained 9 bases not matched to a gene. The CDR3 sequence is CASSYLDRAADTQYF. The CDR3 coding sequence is TGTGCCAGCAGCTACCTGGACAGGGCGGCAGATACGCAGTATTTT.

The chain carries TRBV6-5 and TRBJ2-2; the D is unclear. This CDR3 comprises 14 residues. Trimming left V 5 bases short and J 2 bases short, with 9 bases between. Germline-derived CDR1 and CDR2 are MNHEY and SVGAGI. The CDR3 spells CASSPRFNTGELFF. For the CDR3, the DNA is TGTGCCAGCAGTCCCAGGTTTAACACCGGGGAGCTGTTTTTT.

CDR3: CASSLGQDPRDTQYF. The DNA of the CDR3 is TGCGCCAGCAGCTTGGGACAGGATCCACGAGATACGCAGTATTTT. The genes are TRBV5-1 and TRBJ2-3; possibly TRBD1 for D (6 bases). Trimming removed 0 bases at V and 5 bases at J, with 13 bases between. This CDR3 is 15 amino acids long. Looked up from germline, CDR1 is SGHRS and CDR2 is YFSETQ.

The CDR3 sequence is CASEGLTSRSPLHF. The CDR3 DNA reads TGTGCCAGCGAGGGCCTCACATCTCGGTCGCCCCTCCACTTT. V is TRBV28 and J is TRBJ1-6; D is uncertain. Germline values: CDR1 MDHEN, CDR2 SYDVKM. The CDR3 is made up of 14 amino acids. V dropped 8 bases and J dropped 13 bases, with 21 bases sitting between them.

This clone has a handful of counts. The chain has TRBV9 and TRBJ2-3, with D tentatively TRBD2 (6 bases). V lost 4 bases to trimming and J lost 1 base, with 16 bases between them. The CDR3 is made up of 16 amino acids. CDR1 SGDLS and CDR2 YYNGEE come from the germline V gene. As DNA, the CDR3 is TGTGCCAGCAGCTCCGCGGGGCGGAAGCGCACAGATACGCAGTATTTT. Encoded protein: CASSSAGRKRTDTQYF.

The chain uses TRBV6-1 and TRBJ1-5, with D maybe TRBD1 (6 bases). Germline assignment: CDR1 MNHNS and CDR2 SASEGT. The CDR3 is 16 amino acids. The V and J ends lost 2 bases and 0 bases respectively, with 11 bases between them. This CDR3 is CASSERQVYSNQPQHF. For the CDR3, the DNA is TGTGCCAGCAGTGAACGACAGGTCTATAGCAATCAGCCCCAGCATTTT.

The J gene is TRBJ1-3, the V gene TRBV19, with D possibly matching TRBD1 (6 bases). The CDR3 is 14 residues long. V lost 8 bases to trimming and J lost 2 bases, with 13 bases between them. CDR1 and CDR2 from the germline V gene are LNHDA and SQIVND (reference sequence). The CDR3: CASQTTGTGNTIYF. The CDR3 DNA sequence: TGTGCCAGTCAAACAACAGGGACTGGAAACACCATATATTTT.